Below, one TCR beta chain is given with its context. CDR1 and CDR2 from the germline V gene are MNHEY and SVGEGT. The CDR3 spans 13 residues. V lost 6 bases to trimming and J lost 4 bases, with 10 bases between them. Measured with immunoSEQ multiplex PCR; TCRdb has only the in-frame clones, and not every one. The table lists tens of thousands of clones, about four fifths of them singletons, with about 14% in the top ten. This specimen belongs to a study of control samples from healthy donors and cancer patients. The clonotype originates from a man aged 50 or older in good health. The specimen sequenced was blood. V usage is TRBV6-2 or TRBV6-3 and J usage is TRBJ1-5; no firm D call. CDR3 sequence (DNA): TGTGCCAGCAGCTTCCTACGTAATCAGCCCCAGCATTTT. It translates to CASSFLRNQPQHF.